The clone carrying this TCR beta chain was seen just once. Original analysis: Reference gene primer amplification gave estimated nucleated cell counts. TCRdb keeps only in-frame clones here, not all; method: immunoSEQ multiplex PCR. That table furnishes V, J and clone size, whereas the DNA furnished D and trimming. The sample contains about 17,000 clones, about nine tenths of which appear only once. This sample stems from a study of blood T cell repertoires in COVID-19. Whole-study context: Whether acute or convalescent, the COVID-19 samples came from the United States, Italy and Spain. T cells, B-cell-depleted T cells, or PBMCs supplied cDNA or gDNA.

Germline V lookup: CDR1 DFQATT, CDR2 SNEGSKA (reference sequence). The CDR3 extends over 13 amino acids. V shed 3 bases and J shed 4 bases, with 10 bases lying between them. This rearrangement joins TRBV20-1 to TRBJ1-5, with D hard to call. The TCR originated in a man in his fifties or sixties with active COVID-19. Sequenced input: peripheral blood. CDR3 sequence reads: CSASRPGNQPQHF. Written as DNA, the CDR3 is TGCAGTGCTAGTCGGCCAGGTAATCAGCCCCAGCATTTT.